Shown below are 20 T cell receptor beta chains from a single sample sequenced in a study of Ad26.COV2.S vaccination and SARS-CoV-2 variants. Profiled with immunoSEQ multiplex PCR; TCRdb holds only in-frame clones, not every one. The sample has around 300,000 clones, about 88% seen once; the top ten hold around 6.1%. The treatment was: over 15 received Ad26.COV2.S at low or high dose, single or two shots; a few received placebo; per-sample allocation not given. Sampling occurred on day 63 after the first vaccine or placebo injection. The material was peripheral blood, obtained in a trial of Ad26.COV2.S vaccine versus placebo. The receptors derive from a person aged 18 to 59 who received the Ad26.COV2.S COVID-19 vaccine or a placebo.

V is TRBV10-3 and J is TRBJ2-2; 7 nucleotides match TRBD2. The trim removed 5 bases at V and 4 bases at J, leaving 16 bases unmatched. Germline CDR1 reads ENHRY; CDR2 reads SYGVKD. This CDR3 has 18 amino acids. CDR3 region: CAISPPGLRERSTGELFF. The DNA for the CDR3 is TGTGCCATCAGTCCCCCGGGACTAAGGGAAAGAAGCACCGGGGAGCTGTTTTTT.

The V and J genes are TRBV19 and TRBJ2-4; D is unclear. The V gene's germline CDR1 is LNHDA and CDR2 SQIVND (reference sequence). The germline V and J ends were trimmed by 5 bases and 5 bases, with 10 bases remaining between them. The CDR3 extends over 13 amino acids. The CDR3 sequence is CASSLLGENIQYF. The CDR3 DNA follows: TGTGCCAGTAGTCTCCTTGGGGAAAACATTCAGTACTTC.

The rearrangement joins TRBV28 to TRBJ2-1; 9 bases match TRBD2. This CDR3 is 16 amino acids long. J lost 5 bases, V lost 6 bases, and 11 bases had no gene match. Germline-derived CDR1 and CDR2 are MDHEN and SYDVKM. Here the CDR3 DNA reads TGTGCCAGCAGGTTCTTGACTAGCGGAGAAAACAATGAGCAGTTCTTC. Its protein product is CASRFLTSGENNEQFF.

This clone is a singleton in its sample. The chain has TRBV7-2 and TRBJ2-3; the match to TRBD2 covers 7 bases. V was pared by 4 bases and J by 4 bases, with 8 bases of the junction left unmatched. The V gene's germline CDR1 is SGHTA and CDR2 FQGNSA. CDR3 length: 15 residues. The CDR3 loop is CASSSRTREADTQYF. The DNA for the CDR3 is TGTGCCAGCAGCTCAAGGACTAGAGAAGCAGATACGCAGTATTTT.

The V and J genes are TRBV3-1 (or the pseudogene TRBV3-2) and TRBJ2-3, with 12 bases matching TRBD2. Germline V gene sequence: CDR1 LGHDT, CDR2 YNNKEL (reference sequence). The CDR3 spans 18 residues. V lost 1 base to trimming and J lost 5 bases; unmatched junction nucleotides: 10. The CDR3 here is CASSQGRLAGAWGDTQYF. CDR3 nucleotides: TGTGCCAGCAGCCAAGGGAGACTAGCGGGGGCCTGGGGAGATACGCAGTATTTT.

The J gene is TRBJ2-7, the V gene TRBV11-2; TRBD1 might be the D (6 bases). Germline assignment: CDR1 SGHAT and CDR2 FQNNGV. Between the trimmed V and J ends, which lost 0 bases and 5 bases, there was a span of 8 bases. The CDR3 sequence is 13 residues long. In DNA form, the CDR3 reads TGTGCCAGCAGCTTAGAGCGACAGGACGAGCAGTACTTC. It translates to CASSLERQDEQYF.

The genes are TRBV27 and TRBJ2-7; TRBD1 is a possible D gene (6 bases). The CDR3 spans 17 residues. The germline V gene has CDR1 MNHEY and CDR2 SMNVEV (reference sequence). V shed 2 bases and J shed 0 bases, with 17 bases lying between them. The CDR3 loop is CASSLSLTGQSSYEQYF. The CDR3, as DNA: TGTGCCAGCAGTTTAAGCCTAACGGGACAAAGCTCCTACGAGCAGTACTTC.

The rearrangement links TRBV2 to TRBJ1-5; TRBD1 is a possible D gene (5 bases). V was pared by 5 bases and J by 0 bases, with 11 bases between. The CDR3 is 15 residues long. Germline values: CDR1 SNHLY, CDR2 FYNNEI. In DNA, the CDR3 is TGTGCCAGCAGTACCGACAGCAATAGCAATCAGCCCCAGCATTTT. Its protein product is CASSTDSNSNQPQHF.

This clone was observed once. V gene TRBV6-2 or TRBV6-3 combines with J gene TRBJ1-3; D possibly corresponds to TRBD1 (6 bases). Germline CDR1 and CDR2: MNHEY and SVGEGT. This CDR3 has 17 residues. Trimming removed 2 bases at V and 2 bases at J, with 16 bases between. In DNA form, the CDR3 reads TGTGCCAGCAGTTACGATCCTACAGGGAGGACTGGAAACACCATATATTTT. This encodes CASSYDPTGRTGNTIYF.

The chain uses TRBV7-9 and TRBJ1-1; D remains ambiguous. The CDR3 has 12 residues. Deletions cut 4 bases from V and 4 bases from J, with 7 bases between. CDR1 is SEHNR, CDR2 FQNEAQ, per germline (reference sequence). The CDR3 region has the DNA TGTGCCAGCAGCTGGCCCCTCACTGAAGCTTTCTTT. Amino acids: CASSWPLTEAFF.

This clone came up once. V usage is TRBV5-1 and J usage is TRBJ2-7, with TRBD1 as a possible D gene (5 bases). V lost 0 bases and J lost 2, with 9 bases in between. The CDR3 runs 14 residues. The germline V gene has CDR1 SGHRS and CDR2 YFSETQ. This CDR3 reads CASSLGRVPYEQYF. For the CDR3, the DNA is TGCGCCAGCAGCTTGGGCAGGGTCCCCTACGAGCAGTACTTC.

The rearrangement links TRBV6-2 or TRBV6-3 to TRBJ1-2; 9 bases line up with TRBD1. There are 14 residues in the CDR3. Germline CDR1 and CDR2: MNHEY and SVGEGT. V lost 5 bases to trimming and J lost 8 bases; unmatched junction nucleotides: 9. The CDR3 here is CASSRNRGPEGYTF. In DNA form, the CDR3 reads TGTGCCAGCAGTAGGAACAGGGGGCCTGAAGGCTACACCTTC.

The V gene is TRBV27, the J gene TRBJ2-7; no definite D call. Germline loops: CDR1 MNHEY, CDR2 SMNVEV (reference sequence). The length of the CDR3 is 14 residues. V was shortened by 2 bases and J by 1 base, with 9 bases between the two germline ends. The CDR3 bases are TGTGCCAGCAGTTTAAAGGCCTTTTCCTACGAGCAGTACTTC. This codes for CASSLKAFSYEQYF.

The chain links TRBV30 to TRBJ2-1, with 7 bases aligning to TRBD2. The CDR3 runs to 14 residues. V trimming: 5 bases; J trimming: 5 bases; junction bases outside the gene matches: 9. Germline CDR1 and CDR2: GTSNPN and SVGIG (reference sequence). The CDR3 DNA reads TGTGCCTGGGAACCGGGACTACCAAACAATGAGCAGTTCTTC. As protein: CAWEPGLPNNEQFF. Together with reference TRBV30 and TRBJ2-1, the CDR3 gives the full variable domain: SQTIHQWPATLVQPVGSPLSLECTVEGTSNPNLYWYRQAAGRGLQLLFYSVGIGQISSEVPQNLSASRPQDRQFILSSKKLLLSDSGFYLCAWEPGLPNNEQFFGPGTRLTVL.

The chain links TRBV18 to TRBJ1-1; D might be TRBD1 (6 bases). The germline V gene encodes CDR1 KGHSH and CDR2 LQKENI. V was trimmed by 8 bases and J by 0 bases, leaving 19 bases between them. The CDR3 totals 16 residues. In DNA, the CDR3 is TGTGCCAGCAACCCCCAGGGGTGGTACATGAACACTGAAGCTTTCTTT. It codes for CASNPQGWYMNTEAFF.

This clone was seen a few times. The chain uses TRBV14 and TRBJ1-1, with D maybe TRBD1 (5 bases). TRBJ1-6 matches the DNA end more closely, so the J call is doubtful. The length of the CDR3 is 13 residues. Germline CDR1 and CDR2: SGHDN and FVKESK. The CDR3 region has the DNA TGTGCCAGCAGCCCTTTTTTAGCGACAGCTCTCCACTTT. Its protein product is CASSPFLATALHF.

The V call is TRBV27, the J call TRBJ2-7, with D tentatively TRBD1 (6 bases). The CDR3 totals 15 residues. Trimming left V 6 bases short and J 7 bases short, with 22 bases between. CDR1 MNHEY and CDR2 SMNVEV come from the germline V gene (reference sequence). As DNA, the CDR3 is TGTGCCAGCAGCCCCCTCGACAGGTCGATAGGGGAGCAGTACTTC. Residues: CASSPLDRSIGEQYF.

The chain couples TRBV29-1 to TRBJ1-1, with unresolved D. In germline, CDR1 is SQVTM, CDR2 ANQGSEA. The V end lost 7 bases, the J end lost 3 bases, and 15 bases lay between the germline ends. The CDR3 consists of 13 residues. The CDR3: CSATSVWDTEAFF. In DNA form, the CDR3 reads TGCAGCGCCACGTCGGTGTGGGACACTGAAGCTTTCTTT.

This chain links TRBV9 with TRBJ1-3; maybe TRBD1 (6 bases). The CDR3 extends over 16 amino acids. Germline lookup yields CDR1 SGDLS and CDR2 YYNGEE. The germline V and J ends were trimmed by 0 bases and 4 bases, with 14 bases remaining between them. The CDR3 loop is CASSVAGGARGNTIYF. CDR3 bases: TGTGCCAGCAGCGTAGCTGGGGGCGCACGGGGAAACACCATATATTTT.

This clone was recorded once. The gene calls are TRBV11-2 and TRBJ2-1, with D possibly matching TRBD2 (6 bases). The CDR3 length is 15 residues. V lost 6 bases and J lost 6, with 18 bases in between. CDR1 is SGHAT, CDR2 FQNNGV, per germline. The CDR3 region has the DNA TGTGCCAGCAGAGGGTGGGGGAGGCTAACCAATGAGCAGTTCTTC. It yields the protein CASRGWGRLTNEQFF.